Listed here are 27 T cell receptor beta chains from one sample, sequenced in a study of blood T cell repertoires in COVID-19. Profiled with immunoSEQ multiplex PCR; TCRdb holds only in-frame clones, not every one. The data show fewer than 500,000 clones, 81% seen once. The sample taken for sequencing was peripheral blood. The receptors were sampled from a human donor with acute or convalescent COVID-19. The donor label of this sample is uncertain.

This chain joins TRBV6-2 or TRBV6-3 and TRBJ1-4; unclear D gene. From germline, CDR1 is MNHEY and CDR2 SVGEGT. V lost 0 bases to trimming and J lost 1 base, with 9 bases between them. This CDR3 has 16 residues. CDR3 residues: CASSYSTGLTNEKLFF. CDR3 DNA sequence: TGTGCCAGCAGTTACTCGACGGGGTTAACTAATGAAAAACTGTTTTTT.

V is TRBV28 and J is TRBJ2-7; 11 nucleotides match TRBD1. The V segment lost 6 bases and the J segment 7 bases; nucleotides outside the gene matches: 14. Germline-derived CDR1 and CDR2 are MDHEN and SYDVKM. The length of the CDR3 is 16 residues. CDR3 nucleotides: TGTGCCAGCAGCGTTCCACTCGGACAGGGGGCGAGGGAGCAGTACTTC. The encoded protein is CASSVPLGQGAREQYF.

CDR3 protein: CASSPGWGTTGNTIYF. In DNA form, the CDR3 reads TGTGCCAGCAGCCCGGGGTGGGGGACAACTGGAAACACCATATATTTT. The genes are TRBV5-5 and TRBJ1-3, with D perhaps matching TRBD1 (6 bases). The CDR3 extends over 16 amino acids. The V gene lost 4 bases and the J gene lost 2 bases, with 16 bases spanning the gap. The germline gives CDR1 SGHKS, CDR2 YYEKEE (reference sequence).

In nucleotides, the CDR3 is TGTGCCTGGAACACCGGACATTTCTACGAGCAGTACTTC. This encodes CAWNTGHFYEQYF. The chain joins TRBV30 to TRBJ2-7; D is perhaps TRBD1 (5 bases). The CDR3 totals 13 residues. Germline CDR1 reads GTSNPN; CDR2 reads SVGIG (reference sequence). Trimming took off 4 bases at V and 3 bases at J, with 13 bases between the two ends.

This chain uses TRBV19 with TRBJ2-2; 7 bases line up with TRBD1. V trimming: 7 bases; J trimming: 2 bases; junction bases outside the gene matches: 7. Germline V gene sequence: CDR1 LNHDA, CDR2 SQIVND (reference sequence). CDR3 length: 15 amino acids. The CDR3 reads CASTPGTANTGELFF. The CDR3 DNA follows: TGTGCCAGTACCCCCGGGACAGCAAACACCGGGGAGCTGTTTTTT.

J is TRBJ2-1 and V is TRBV6-5, with 9 bases that match TRBD2. The CDR3 consists of 15 residues. Germline V gene sequence: CDR1 MNHEY, CDR2 SVGAGI. The V and J ends lost 6 bases and 9 bases, in that order; junction bases with no gene match: 12. The CDR3 DNA follows: TGTGCCAGCAGCCTCATAAGCGGGAGGCCGGGTGAGCAGTTCTTC. It encodes CASSLISGRPGEQFF.

With regard to this clone: An end of the junction differs from the germline gene, which may be a read error. This chain joins TRBV2 and TRBJ1-1; no definite D call. This CDR3 spans 13 amino acids. Germline V gene lookup returns CDR1 SNHLY and CDR2 FYNNEI. CDR3 nucleotides: TGTGCCACTAGAGGTGGACTGAACACCGAAGCTTTCTTT. Its translation: CATRGGLNTEAFF.

The gene calls are TRBV28 and TRBJ1-6, with TRBD1 identical over 8 bases. J was trimmed by 13 bases and V by 2 bases; bases with no gene match: 16. CDR3 length equals 17 residues. Germline loops: CDR1 MDHEN, CDR2 SYDVKM. The CDR3 DNA follows: TGTGCCAGCAGTTTAGGTCCTCCCGGGACAGGCTGGGTCCCCCTCCACTTT. It is translated as CASSLGPPGTGWVPLHF.

This chain links TRBV28 with TRBJ2-3, with D possibly TRBD2 on 6 matching bases. The germline V gene has CDR1 MDHEN and CDR2 SYDVKM. Deletions cut 2 bases from V and 4 bases from J, with 7 bases between. The CDR3 totals 13 residues. The CDR3 loop reads CASSLAGSDTQYF. In nucleotides, the CDR3 is TGTGCCAGCAGTTTAGCGGGATCAGATACGCAGTATTTT. Full variable domain (missing parts from reference TRBV28 and TRBJ2-3): DVKVTQSSRYLVKRTGEKVFLECVQDMDHENMFWYRQDPGLGLRLIYFSYDVKMKEKGDIPEGYSVSREKKERFSLILESASTNQTSMYLCASSLAGSDTQYFGPGTRLTVL.

This chain connects TRBV5-1 to TRBJ1-4; D is ambiguous. The germline gives CDR1 SGHRS, CDR2 YFSETQ. Trimming removed 2 bases from V and 7 bases from J, with 9 bases in between. The CDR3 sequence is 13 residues long. The CDR3 DNA sequence: TGCGCCAGCAGCTTCGCGGGCGGTGAAAAACTGTTTTTT. Translation: CASSFAGGEKLFF.

CDR3: CASSHLLSEGNQPQHF. The CDR3 DNA reads TGCGCCAGCAGCCACCTTTTGAGCGAGGGCAATCAGCCCCAGCATTTT. V gene TRBV4-1 combines with J gene TRBJ1-5; D uncertain. Germline assignment: CDR1 MGHRA and CDR2 YSYEKL. Trimming left V 3 bases short and J 2 bases short, with 14 bases between. CDR3 length equals 16 residues.

The chain carries TRBV6-5 and TRBJ1-1; no firm D call. V lost 6 bases, J lost 3 bases, and 14 bases lay in between. The CDR3 runs 14 residues. Germline CDR1 MNHEY, CDR2 SVGAGI. As DNA, the CDR3 is TGTGCCAGCAGACACGGGATCCTCTACACTGAAGCTTTCTTT. It codes for CASRHGILYTEAFF.

The V call is TRBV18, the J call TRBJ1-1, with unresolved D. V was shortened by 4 bases and J by 6 bases, with 15 bases between the two germline ends. This CDR3 region has 14 residues. Germline CDR1 KGHSH, CDR2 LQKENI. This CDR3 reads CASSLHGSDSEAFF. In DNA, the CDR3 is TGTGCCAGCTCACTTCACGGGTCGGACTCTGAAGCTTTCTTT.

The chain is built from TRBV2 and TRBJ2-3; 12 nucleotides align to TRBD2. Germline V gene data show CDR1 as SNHLY and CDR2 as FYNNEI. V lost 7 bases and J lost 3; bases outside the gene matches: 8. This CDR3 is built from 16 residues. The DNA of the CDR3 is TGTGCCAGCAAGCAATTCCTAGCGGGAGGGACAGATACGCAGTATTTT. Translated: CASKQFLAGGTDTQYF.

The chain links TRBV28 to TRBJ2-2, with D possibly being TRBD1 (5 bases). The ends were cut back, 9 bases at V and 7 bases at J, with 15 bases in the middle. There are 13 residues in the CDR3. CDR1 is MDHEN and CDR2 is SYDVKM in the germline V gene. The CDR3 DNA reads TGTGCCAGTTTTAGGGGCTGGGACGGGGAGCTGTTTTTT. Translating gives CASFRGWDGELFF.

The J gene is TRBJ2-2, the V gene TRBV7-9, with TRBD1 as a possible D gene (6 bases). Trimming removed 3 bases from V and 0 bases from J, with 17 bases in between. CDR1 and CDR2 from the germline V gene are SEHNR and FQNEAQ (reference sequence). The CDR3 sequence is 18 residues long. CDR3 loop: CASSLGSRRGSNTGELFF. The CDR3 nucleotides read TGTGCCAGCAGCTTGGGGTCGAGAAGGGGGTCGAACACCGGGGAGCTGTTTTTT.

The chain carries TRBV2 and TRBJ1-2; weak D call: TRBD1 (5 bases). Germline V lookup: CDR1 SNHLY, CDR2 FYNNEI. V gave up 7 bases and J gave up 4 bases, with 13 bases separating them. The CDR3 runs 13 residues. As DNA, the CDR3 is TGTGCCAGCACCGGACAAATTTCCTATGGCTACACCTTC. It translates to CASTGQISYGYTF.

The rearrangement uses TRBV30 and TRBJ1-3, with 10 bases aligning to TRBD1. The germline CDR1 and CDR2 sequences are GTSNPN and SVGIG (reference sequence). The CDR3 spans 13 residues. V shed 5 bases and J 4 bases; nucleotides not matched to a gene: 2. The chain's CDR3 is CAWGTGVGNTIYF. The CDR3, as DNA: TGTGCCTGGGGGACAGGGGTAGGAAACACCATATATTTT.

This clone was seen only a few times. The gene calls are TRBV11-2 and TRBJ1-2, with D possibly TRBD1 on 6 matching bases. Trimming removed 6 bases from V and 3 bases from J, with 20 bases in between. Germline CDR1 is SGHAT and CDR2 is FQNNGV. The length of the CDR3 is 16 residues. The CDR3 nucleotides are TGTGCCAGCAGGGGACATTGGGGTGGTCGGTACTATGGCTACACCTTC. Protein product: CASRGHWGGRYYGYTF.

This clone was detected only once. This chain links TRBV12-3 or TRBV12-4 with TRBJ1-6; tentatively, D is TRBD1 (5 bases). The CDR3 spans 13 residues. Trimming pared 9 bases from V and 9 bases from J, leaving 15 bases between. CDR3 loop: CASTGTLISPLHF. CDR3 sequence (DNA): TGTGCCAGTACAGGAACCCTTATTTCACCCCTCCACTTT.

The chain links TRBV5-5 to TRBJ1-4, with 7 nucleotides matching TRBD1. V lost 2 bases, J lost 0 bases, and 4 bases stayed unmatched. The CDR3 consists of 16 residues. CDR1 and CDR2 from the germline V gene are SGHKS and YYEKEE (reference sequence). The CDR3 DNA is TGTGCCAGCAGCTTCGGACAGGCTGCAACTAATGAAAAACTGTTTTTT. As protein: CASSFGQAATNEKLFF.

The chain has TRBV19 and TRBJ2-3, with TRBD2 identical over 8 bases. CDR3 length: 14 amino acids. The trim removed 7 bases at V and 4 bases at J, leaving 7 bases unmatched. Germline V lookup: CDR1 LNHDA, CDR2 SQIVND (reference sequence). CDR3: CASNSGMGPDTQYF. The CDR3 nucleotides read TGTGCCAGTAATAGCGGGATGGGGCCAGATACGCAGTATTTT.

V and J are TRBV29-1 and TRBJ2-3; D is unresolved. Trimming pared 4 bases from V and 4 bases from J, leaving 12 bases between. This CDR3 has 13 amino acids. Per the germline V gene, CDR1 is SQVTM and CDR2 is ANQGSEA. CDR3 DNA: TGCAGCGTTGGTCTAGGCAGCCCAGATACGCAGTATTTT. As protein: CSVGLGSPDTQYF.

The CDR3 coding sequence is TGTGCCAGCAGCTTTTCAGGAAGGGGCAATGAGCAGTTCTTC. This sequence encodes CASSFSGRGNEQFF. V is TRBV11-2 and J is TRBJ2-1; a possible D gene is TRBD1 (5 bases). The CDR3 contains 14 residues. Germline values: CDR1 SGHAT, CDR2 FQNNGV. Between the trimmed V and J ends, which lost 3 bases and 6 bases, there was a span of 12 bases.

The chain joins TRBV30 to TRBJ2-7; 7 bases are a match to TRBD1. J lost 3 bases, V lost 4 bases, and 12 bases had no gene match. The CDR3 totals 15 residues. The V gene's germline CDR1 is GTSNPN and CDR2 SVGIG (reference sequence). The CDR3: CAWNIPGQSNYEQYF. DNA of the CDR3: TGTGCCTGGAATATTCCGGGACAGTCGAACTACGAGCAGTACTTC.

The chain links TRBV3-1 (or the pseudogene TRBV3-2) to TRBJ1-2, with 7 bases fitting TRBD1. V shed 6 bases, J shed 4 bases, and the junction held 14 bases outside the gene matches. The CDR3 has 16 amino acids. CDR1 is LGHDT, CDR2 YNNKEL, per germline (reference sequence). CDR3 residues: CASSFRQGGAFYGYTF. The CDR3 DNA reads TGTGCCAGCAGTTTCCGACAGGGAGGAGCGTTCTATGGCTACACCTTC.

This clone was counted between two and nine times. The chain links TRBV24-1 to TRBJ2-7; possible D gene TRBD1, 5 bases. The CDR3 loop spans 9 amino acids. The germline CDR1 and CDR2 sequences are KGHDR and SFDVKD. V was shortened by 4 bases and J by 13 bases, with 7 bases between the two germline ends. The CDR3 loop reads CATSETEYF. The CDR3, as DNA: TGTGCCACCAGTGAGACAGAATACTTC.